The rows below give T cell receptor beta chains drawn from one sample of a study of cytomegalovirus exposure and HLA in healthy donors. Here immunoSEQ multiplex PCR was the method, and the copy in TCRdb shows in-frame clones only, minus some. Here the sample spans roughly 100,000 clones, approximately 66% being singletons. Sequencing used PBMCs. The receptor source for this set is a woman aged 45 to 65 in good health and CMV-seronegative. The CDR3 runs from the conserved cysteine through the conserved F or W. D genes are given only for firm matches. Clone size is stated in some rows and not others, as once, few, many or a class when expanded.

TRBV7-2	TRBJ1-2	.	.	14	CASSEYGAVYGYTF	TGTGCCAGCAGCGAATATGGGGCGGTCTATGGCTACACCTTC
TRBV7-2	TRBJ2-1	TRBD1	.	18	CASSPRPPGTGTYNEQFF	TGTGCCAGCAGCCCCCGACCTCCCGGGACAGGGACATACAATGAGCAGTTCTTC
TRBV7-2	TRBJ2-1	TRBD2	once	16	CASSFAGTSSNNEQFF	TGTGCCAGCAGCTTCGCCGGGACTAGCTCTAACAATGAGCAGTTCTTC
TRBV5-1	TRBJ2-7	.	few	14	CASSPGSSSYEQYF	TGCGCCAGCAGCCCCGGGTCCTCGTCCTACGAGCAGTACTTC
TRBV2	TRBJ2-5	.	.	14	CASSAAARAETQYF	TGTGCCAGCAGTGCCGCGGCGCGGGCGGAGACCCAGTACTTC
TRBV19	TRBJ2-2	.	.	16	CASSKYSGRYTGELFF	TGTGCCAGTAGTAAATATTCAGGCAGATACACCGGGGAGCTGTTTTTT
TRBV4-1	TRBJ2-7	.	few	14	CASSPGGWPGEQYF	TGCGCCAGCAGCCCCGGAGGTTGGCCTGGGGAGCAGTACTTC
TRBV5-1	TRBJ2-7	.	.	14	CASSFDTGSYEQYF	TGCGCCAGCAGCTTTGACACAGGTTCCTACGAGCAGTACTTC
TRBV7-2	TRBJ2-5	.	.	13	CASSPGVWETQYF	TGTGCCAGCAGCCCCGGAGTGTGGGAGACCCAGTACTTC
TRBV6-1	TRBJ2-1	.	.	15	CASMGQQSFYNEQFF	TGTGCCAGCATGGGCCAGCAATCCTTCTACAATGAGCAGTTCTTC
TRBV7-2	TRBJ2-6	.	.	14	CASRQNSGANVLTF	TGTGCCAGCAGACAAAACTCTGGGGCCAACGTCCTGACTTTC